This passage covers 27 T cell receptor beta chains from one sample sequenced in a study of T cell clonotyping in hematopoietic cell transplantation. Some clones are missing from TCRdb's copy, which holds only in-frame ones; the method was immunoSEQ multiplex PCR. The table records 37,000 or so clones, over 70% of them present only once. The sequencing sample was made of peripheral blood mononuclear cells. The receptors originated from a middle-aged woman in good health. Some clones in this sample may be carry-over from other donors' samples.

The rearrangement links TRBV7-2 to TRBJ1-2; D possibly corresponds to TRBD1 (5 bases). V lost 5 bases and J lost 4, with 11 bases in between. In germline, CDR1 is SGHTA, CDR2 FQGNSA. This CDR3 has 13 residues. The CDR3 nucleotides are TGTGCCAGCAGCCCCGGGACCGCCTATGGCTACACCTTC. It yields the protein CASSPGTAYGYTF.

The rearrangement links TRBV20-1 to TRBJ2-5; the D is unclear. V lost 3 bases to trimming and J lost 5 bases, with 7 bases between them. CDR3 length equals 11 residues. Germline CDR1 reads DFQATT; CDR2 reads SNEGSKA (reference sequence). The CDR3 spells CSASPRETQYF. CDR3 in DNA: TGCAGTGCTAGCCCCAGGGAGACCCAGTACTTC.

V gene TRBV7-2 combines with J gene TRBJ1-5; a possible D gene is TRBD1 (6 bases). From germline, CDR1 is SGHTA and CDR2 FQGNSA. This CDR3 has 17 amino acids. Trimming pared 2 bases from V and 3 bases from J, leaving 17 bases between. In DNA, the CDR3 is TGTGCCAGCAGCTTAAGGGGGGGAGGAAGAATCAATCAGCCCCAGCATTTT. It translates to CASSLRGGGRINQPQHF.

In its sample, this clone was seen a few times. The CDR3 reads CASNEREADTQYF. Written as DNA, the CDR3 is TGTGCCAGTAATGAGCGGGAGGCCGATACGCAGTATTTT. V is TRBV19 and J is TRBJ2-3, with TRBD2 matching over 9 bases. After removal of 7 bases from V and 6 bases from J, the junction contained 5 bases not matched to a gene. This CDR3 region has 13 residues. In germline, CDR1 is LNHDA, CDR2 SQIVND (reference sequence).

The chain carries TRBV28 and TRBJ1-5; 9 bases align to TRBD1. Germline lookup yields CDR1 MDHEN and CDR2 SYDVKM. The junction had 3 bases not matched to a gene; V was cut back by 6 bases and J by 6 bases. CDR3 size: 13 residues. CDR3: CASSDRGSQPQHF. CDR3 bases: TGTGCCAGCAGCGACAGGGGGAGTCAGCCCCAGCATTTT. The full variable domain, with the rest looked up from reference TRBV28 and TRBJ1-5, is DVKVTQSSRYLVKRTGEKVFLECVQDMDHENMFWYRQDPGLGLRLIYFSYDVKMKEKGDIPEGYSVSREKKERFSLILESASTNQTSMYLCASSDRGSQPQHFGDGTRLSIL.

The rearrangement uses TRBV6-5 and TRBJ1-2, with a possible D match to TRBD1 (5 bases). The CDR3 consists of 13 residues. V was cut by 5 bases and J by 4 bases, with 11 bases left in between. Germline-derived CDR1 and CDR2 are MNHEY and SVGAGI. This chain's CDR3 is CASSGETAYGYTF. Here the CDR3 DNA reads TGTGCCAGCAGTGGAGAGACAGCCTATGGCTACACCTTC.

V usage is TRBV5-6 and J usage is TRBJ2-1; maybe TRBD1 (6 bases). The ends were cut back, 3 bases at V and 4 bases at J, with 8 bases in the middle. CDR3 length: 13 residues. CDR1 and CDR2 (germline): SGHDT, YYEEEE. The CDR3 region is CASSSTGYNEQFF. CDR3 in DNA: TGTGCCAGCAGCTCTACAGGGTACAATGAGCAGTTCTTC.

The chain couples TRBV6-1 to TRBJ2-2; D perhaps matches TRBD2 (6 bases). V was shortened by 8 bases and J by 3 bases, with 7 bases between the two germline ends. Looked up from germline, CDR1 is MNHNS and CDR2 is SASEGT. CDR3 length: 12 amino acids. The CDR3, as DNA: TGTGCCAGCGGGGGGTACACCGGGGAGCTGTTTTTT. Encoded protein: CASGGYTGELFF.

This chain joins TRBV4-1 and TRBJ2-1, with 15 bases identical to TRBD2. V was clipped by 4 bases and J by 6 bases; unmatched bases: 7. The CDR3 contains 17 residues. Germline CDR1 and CDR2: MGHRA and YSYEKL. CDR3 in DNA: TGCGCCAGCAGCCGCGGACTAGCGGGAGGGCCCGCCAATGAGCAGTTCTTC. Translating gives CASSRGLAGGPANEQFF.

The chain joins TRBV6-5 to TRBJ2-7; D ambiguous. The CDR3 totals 15 residues. With 0 bases removed from V and 0 bases from J, the gap between germline ends came to 9 bases. Germline values: CDR1 MNHEY, CDR2 SVGAGI. The CDR3, as DNA: TGTGCCAGCAGTTACTCGCCAGCCGTCTCCTACGAGCAGTACTTC. This encodes CASSYSPAVSYEQYF.

The V and J genes are TRBV6-1 and TRBJ1-1; D not resolved. Per germline, CDR1 MNHNS and CDR2 SASEGT. This CDR3 region has 14 residues. The V end lost 3 bases, the J end lost 1 base, and 9 bases lay between the germline ends. The CDR3: CASSEGEKNTEAFF. Here the CDR3 DNA reads TGTGCCAGCAGTGAGGGAGAAAAGAACACTGAAGCTTTCTTT.

This sequence joins TRBV7-2 and TRBJ2-3, with unresolved D. V gave up 1 base and J gave up 7 bases, with 6 bases separating them. The CDR3 contains 12 residues. Germline lookup yields CDR1 SGHTA and CDR2 FQGNSA. For the CDR3, the DNA is TGTGCCAGCAGCTTAGGCCCCTATACGCAGTATTTT. As protein: CASSLGPYTQYF.

The chain is built from TRBV14 and TRBJ2-1, with D possibly TRBD2 on 5 matching bases. The CDR3 length is 12 residues. Trimming stripped 1 base from V and 10 bases from J, with 8 bases between. Germline V gene data show CDR1 as SGHDN and CDR2 as FVKESK. This CDR3 is CASSQVPGEQFF. The CDR3 region has the DNA TGTGCCAGCAGCCAAGTCCCGGGGGAGCAGTTCTTC.

The chain couples TRBV5-4 to TRBJ1-1; D gene ambiguous. Deletions cut 4 bases from V and 6 bases from J, with 16 bases between. The CDR3 loop spans 14 amino acids. CDR1 is SGHNT, CDR2 YYREEE, per germline (reference sequence). CDR3 region: CASSPGGGLAEAFF. The CDR3 DNA reads TGTGCCAGCAGCCCCGGAGGAGGACTCGCTGAAGCTTTCTTT.

The chain is built from TRBV5-6 and TRBJ1-5; 8 bases align to TRBD1. With V trimmed by 4 bases and J by 2 bases, 5 bases remained unmatched. The CDR3 length is 15 residues. CDR1 and CDR2 from the germline V gene are SGHDT and YYEEEE. The CDR3 spells CASSHRGAGNQPQHF. The CDR3 nucleotides are TGTGCCAGCAGCCACAGGGGGGCGGGCAATCAGCCCCAGCATTTT. The whole variable domain, filled in from reference TRBV5-6 and TRBJ1-5, reads DAGVTQSPTHLIKTRGQQVTLRCSPKSGHDTVSWYQQALGQGPQFIFQYYEEEERQRGNFPDRFSGHQFPNYSSELNVNALLLGDSALYLCASSHRGAGNQPQHFGDGTRLSIL.

The rearrangement uses TRBV6-1 and TRBJ2-1; tentative D call: TRBD2 (5 bases). This CDR3 is built from 13 residues. Germline values: CDR1 MNHNS, CDR2 SASEGT. Between the trimmed V and J ends, which lost 3 bases and 12 bases, there was a span of 15 bases. CDR3 residues: CASSDSEGVGQFF. The CDR3 nucleotides read TGTGCCAGCAGTGATTCCGAGGGAGTTGGGCAGTTCTTC.

This chain uses TRBV29-1 with TRBJ1-3; possible D gene TRBD1, 6 bases. The CDR3 contains 14 residues. Trimming pared 6 bases from V and 3 bases from J, leaving 15 bases between. Germline V CDR1 and CDR2: SQVTM, ANQGSEA. The CDR3 DNA reads TGCAGCGTGACCCTCGGGACACGTGGAAACACCATATATTTT. Protein product: CSVTLGTRGNTIYF.

The sample holds a few counts of this clone. J is TRBJ1-2 and V is TRBV4-2; 9 bases align to TRBD1. Germline V lookup: CDR1 LGHNA, CDR2 YNFKEQ. This CDR3 has 13 amino acids. The J segment lost 4 bases and the V segment lost 4 bases, leaving 1 base of the junction unmatched. CDR3 sequence reads: CASSPDRGYGYTF. In DNA, the CDR3 is TGTGCCAGCAGCCCGGACAGGGGCTATGGCTACACCTTC.

CDR3 in amino acids: CASQGAPITYEQYF. The DNA of the CDR3 is TGTGCCAGCCAGGGGGCCCCTATTACCTACGAGCAGTACTTC. The V gene is TRBV6-5, the J gene TRBJ2-7; 8 bases line up with TRBD1. Trimming at V came to 8 bases and at J to 2 bases, leaving 8 bases not matched to a gene. The CDR3 loop spans 14 amino acids. CDR1 and CDR2 (germline): MNHEY, SVGAGI.

V and J are TRBV28 and TRBJ1-4; D call uncertain. V was pared by 6 bases and J by 7 bases, with 18 bases between. CDR3 length: 15 amino acids. The germline V gene encodes CDR1 MDHEN and CDR2 SYDVKM. The CDR3 DNA is TGTGCCAGCAGCCCGTCTGACCCCTCCCGTGAAAAACTGTTTTTT. Protein sequence: CASSPSDPSREKLFF.

The chain links TRBV9 to TRBJ2-5; the D gene is possibly TRBD2 (6 bases). Germline loops: CDR1 SGDLS, CDR2 YYNGEE. This CDR3 has 12 residues. V was pared by 0 bases and J by 7 bases, with 7 bases between. In DNA, the CDR3 is TGTGCCAGCAGCGTAGTGGGGGGGACCCAGTACTTC. It codes for CASSVVGGTQYF.

This chain links TRBV9 with TRBJ2-7; no definite D call. The germline V gene encodes CDR1 SGDLS and CDR2 YYNGEE. Deletions cut 7 bases from V and 3 bases from J, with 8 bases between. This CDR3 spans 11 amino acids. The CDR3 bases are TGTGCCAGCGGCGGCCTCTACGAGCAGTACTTC. Amino acid sequence: CASGGLYEQYF. The variable domain in full, with the rest retrieved from reference TRBV9 and TRBJ2-7, is DSGVTQTPKHLITATGQRVTLRCSPRSGDLSVYWYQQSLDQGLQFLIQYYNGEERAKGNILERFSAQQFPDLHSELNLSSLELGDSALYFCASGGLYEQYFGPGTRLTVT.

The V gene is TRBV28, the J gene TRBJ1-1; weak D call: TRBD1 (5 bases). The V end was cut by 5 bases, the J end by 4 bases, with 8 bases between. Germline CDR1 is MDHEN and CDR2 is SYDVKM. The CDR3 runs 12 residues. This CDR3 reads CASSTGGTEAFF. In DNA form, the CDR3 reads TGTGCCAGCAGTACCGGGGGCACTGAAGCTTTCTTT.

This clone was observed a handful of times. The chain recombines TRBV27 with TRBJ1-1; D is ambiguous. Germline V CDR1 and CDR2: MNHEY, SMNVEV (reference sequence). Trimming took off 7 bases at V and 4 bases at J, with 10 bases between the two ends. The CDR3 is 12 amino acids. The DNA of the CDR3 is TGTGCCAGCAAAGCATGGGGCACTGAAGCTTTCTTT. Translated: CASKAWGTEAFF.

This chain connects TRBV5-1 to TRBJ1-4; maybe TRBD1 (5 bases). The germline V gene has CDR1 SGHRS and CDR2 YFSETQ. The CDR3 is 14 residues long. V gave up 1 base and J gave up 8 bases, with 12 bases separating them. The DNA of the CDR3 is TGCGCCAGCAGCTTGACGAGGGGAGGGGAAAAACTGTTTTTT. It is translated as CASSLTRGGEKLFF.

In DNA form, the CDR3 reads TGTGCCAGCAGTTACGGACAGTCCTACGAGCAGTACTTC. Amino acid sequence: CASSYGQSYEQYF. This rearrangement joins TRBV27 to TRBJ2-7; TRBD1 might be the D (6 bases). V lost 4 bases to trimming and J lost 1 base, with 8 bases between them. The CDR3 contains 13 residues. Germline V gene sequence: CDR1 MNHEY, CDR2 SMNVEV (reference sequence).

The chain couples TRBV29-1 to TRBJ1-5; no firm D call. CDR3 length: 13 residues. Trimming removed 4 bases at V and 0 bases at J, with 7 bases between. Germline lookup yields CDR1 SQVTM and CDR2 ANQGSEA. As DNA, the CDR3 is TGCAGCGTTGTAGAATATAGCAATCAGCCCCAGCATTTT. Translating it yields CSVVEYSNQPQHF.